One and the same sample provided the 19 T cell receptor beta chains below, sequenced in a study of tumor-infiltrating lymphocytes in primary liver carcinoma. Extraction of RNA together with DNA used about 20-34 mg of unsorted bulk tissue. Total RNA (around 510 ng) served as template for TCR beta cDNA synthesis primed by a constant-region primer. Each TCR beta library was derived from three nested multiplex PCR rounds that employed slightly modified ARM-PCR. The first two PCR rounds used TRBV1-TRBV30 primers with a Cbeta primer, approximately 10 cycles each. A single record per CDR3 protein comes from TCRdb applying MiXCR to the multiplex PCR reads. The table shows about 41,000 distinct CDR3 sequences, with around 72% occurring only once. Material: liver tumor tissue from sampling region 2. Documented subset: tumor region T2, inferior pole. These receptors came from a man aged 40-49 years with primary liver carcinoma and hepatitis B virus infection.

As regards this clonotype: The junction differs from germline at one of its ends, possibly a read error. DNA of the CDR3: TGCAGCGCCATGACATCTGGGACATGCACTCCCTACGGGCAGTACTTC. It yields the protein CSAMTSGTCTPYGQYF. The J gene is TRBJ2-7, the V gene TRBV29-1; the D gene is possibly TRBD1 (6 bases). The germline CDR1 and CDR2 sequences are SQVTM and ANQGSEA. The CDR3 length is 16 residues.

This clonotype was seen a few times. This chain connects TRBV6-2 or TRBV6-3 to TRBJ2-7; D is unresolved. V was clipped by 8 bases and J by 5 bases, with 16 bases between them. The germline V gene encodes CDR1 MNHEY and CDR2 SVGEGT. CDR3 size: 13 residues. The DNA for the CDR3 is TGTGCCAGCGCCGCGGCAGGAGCCCACGAGCAGTACTTC. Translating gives CASAAAGAHEQYF.

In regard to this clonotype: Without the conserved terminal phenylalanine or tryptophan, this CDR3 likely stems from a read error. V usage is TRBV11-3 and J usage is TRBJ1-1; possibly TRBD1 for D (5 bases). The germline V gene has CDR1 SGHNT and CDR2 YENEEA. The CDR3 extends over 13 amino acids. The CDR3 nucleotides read TGCGCCAGTAACACAGGTTTGAACACTGAAGCTTTCATT. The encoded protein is CASNTGLNTEAFI.

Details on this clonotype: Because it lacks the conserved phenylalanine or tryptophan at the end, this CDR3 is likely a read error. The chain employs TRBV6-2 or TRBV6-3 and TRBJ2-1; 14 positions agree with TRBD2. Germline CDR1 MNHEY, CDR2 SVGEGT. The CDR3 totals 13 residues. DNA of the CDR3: TGCGCCAGCAGGACTAGCGGGAGGTCTGAGCAGTTCTCC. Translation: CASRTSGRSEQFS.

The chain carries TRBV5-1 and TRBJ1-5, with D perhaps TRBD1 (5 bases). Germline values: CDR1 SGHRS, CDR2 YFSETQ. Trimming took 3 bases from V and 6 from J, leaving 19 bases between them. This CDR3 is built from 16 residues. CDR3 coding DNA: TGCGCCAGCAGCTGGGGGGAACGGGGGGTAAGTCAGCCCCAGCATTTT. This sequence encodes CASSWGERGVSQPQHF.

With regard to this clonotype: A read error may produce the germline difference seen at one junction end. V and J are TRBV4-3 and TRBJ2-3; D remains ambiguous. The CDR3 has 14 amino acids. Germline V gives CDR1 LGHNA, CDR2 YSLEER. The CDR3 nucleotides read TGCGCCAATAGCCAACGGGCTTTCACAGATACGCTGTATTTT. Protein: CANSQRAFTDTLYF.

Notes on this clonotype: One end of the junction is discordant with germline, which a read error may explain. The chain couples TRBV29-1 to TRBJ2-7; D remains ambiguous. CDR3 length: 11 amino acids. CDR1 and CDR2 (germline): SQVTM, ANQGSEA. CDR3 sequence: CSAIVGDEQHF. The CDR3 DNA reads TGCAGCGCTATTGTAGGTGACGAACAGCACTTC.

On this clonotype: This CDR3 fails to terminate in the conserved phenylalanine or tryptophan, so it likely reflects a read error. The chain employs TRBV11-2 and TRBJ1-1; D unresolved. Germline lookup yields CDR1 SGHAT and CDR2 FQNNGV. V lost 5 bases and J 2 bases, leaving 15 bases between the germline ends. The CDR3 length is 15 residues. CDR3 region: CASSGNPKVNTEAFL. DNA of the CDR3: TGTGCCAGCAGCGGTAACCCTAAAGTAAACACTGAAGCTTTCCTT.

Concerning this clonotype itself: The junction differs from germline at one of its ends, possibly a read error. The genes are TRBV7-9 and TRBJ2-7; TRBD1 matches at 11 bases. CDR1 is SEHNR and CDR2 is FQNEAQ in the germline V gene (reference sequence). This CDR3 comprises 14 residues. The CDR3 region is CASSLRDRGYEQHF. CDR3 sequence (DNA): TGTGCCAGCAGCTTAAGGGACAGGGGGTACGAACAGCACTTC.

Written as DNA, the CDR3 is TGCGCCAGCAACTCAAGGGGTCTAGCGGGAGGGAACTATTACAATGAGCAGTTCTTC. Translating gives CASNSRGLAGGNYYNEQFF. The V and J genes are TRBV5-1 and TRBJ2-1, with 12 bases aligning to TRBD2. The CDR3 is 19 residues long. After removal of 6 bases from V and 4 bases from J, the junction contained 17 bases not matched to a gene. Germline values: CDR1 SGHRS, CDR2 YFSETQ. The full variable domain, completed using reference TRBV5-1 and TRBJ2-1, is KAGVTQTPRYLIKTRGQQVTLSCSPISGHRSVSWYQQTPGQGLQFLFEYFSETQRNKGNFPGRFSGRQFSNSRSEMNVSTLELGDSALYLCASNSRGLAGGNYYNEQFFGPGTRLTVL.

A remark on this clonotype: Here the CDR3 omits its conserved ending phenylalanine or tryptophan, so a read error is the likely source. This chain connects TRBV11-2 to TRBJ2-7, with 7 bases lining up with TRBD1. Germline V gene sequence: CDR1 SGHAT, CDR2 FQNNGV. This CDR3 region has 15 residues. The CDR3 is CANSLRQTGKNEQYL. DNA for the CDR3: TGTGCCAACAGCTTACGACAGACAGGGAAAAACGAGCAGTACTTA.

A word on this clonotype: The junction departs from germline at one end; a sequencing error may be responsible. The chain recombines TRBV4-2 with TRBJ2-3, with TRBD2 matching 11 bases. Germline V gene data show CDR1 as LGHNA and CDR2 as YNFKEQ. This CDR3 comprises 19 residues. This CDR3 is CASSQWIAGGPIGTDTQYF. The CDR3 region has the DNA TGTGCCAGTAGCCAATGGATAGCGGGAGGGCCGATTGGGACAGATACGCAGTATTTT.

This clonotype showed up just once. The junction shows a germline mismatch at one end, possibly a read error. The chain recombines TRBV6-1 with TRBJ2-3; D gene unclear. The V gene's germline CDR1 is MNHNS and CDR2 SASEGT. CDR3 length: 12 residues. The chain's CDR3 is CAGKPSTDTQDF. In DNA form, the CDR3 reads TGCGCCGGCAAGCCCAGTACAGATACGCAGGATTTT.

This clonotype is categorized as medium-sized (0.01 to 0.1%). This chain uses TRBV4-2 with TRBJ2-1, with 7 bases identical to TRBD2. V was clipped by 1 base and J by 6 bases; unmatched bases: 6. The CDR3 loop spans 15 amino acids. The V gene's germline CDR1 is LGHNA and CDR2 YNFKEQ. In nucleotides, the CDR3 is TGTGCCAGCAGCCAAGGAGGCGGGAGTGGCAATGAGCAGTTCTTC. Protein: CASSQGGGSGNEQFF.

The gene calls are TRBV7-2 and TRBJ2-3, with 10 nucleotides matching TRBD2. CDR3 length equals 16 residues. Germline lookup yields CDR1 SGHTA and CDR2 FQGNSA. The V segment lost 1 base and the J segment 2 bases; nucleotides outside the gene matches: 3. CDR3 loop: CASSLGSGRTTDTQYF. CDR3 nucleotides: TGTGCCAGCAGCTTAGGTAGCGGGAGGACCACAGATACGCAGTATTTT.

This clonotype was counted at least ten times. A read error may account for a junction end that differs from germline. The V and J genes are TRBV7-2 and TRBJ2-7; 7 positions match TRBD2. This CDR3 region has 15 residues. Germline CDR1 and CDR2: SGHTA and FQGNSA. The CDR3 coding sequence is TGTGCCAGCAGCTTTTGGGGTAGCGGGTCCTACGGGCAGTACTTC. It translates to CASSFWGSGSYGQYF.

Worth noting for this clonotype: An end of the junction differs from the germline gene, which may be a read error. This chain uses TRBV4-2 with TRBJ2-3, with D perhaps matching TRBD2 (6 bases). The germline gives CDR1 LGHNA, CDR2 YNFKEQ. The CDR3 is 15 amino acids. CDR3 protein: CTTASGLPSTDTQYF. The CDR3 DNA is TGTACCACCGCGAGCGGGCTCCCCAGCACAGATACGCAGTATTTC.

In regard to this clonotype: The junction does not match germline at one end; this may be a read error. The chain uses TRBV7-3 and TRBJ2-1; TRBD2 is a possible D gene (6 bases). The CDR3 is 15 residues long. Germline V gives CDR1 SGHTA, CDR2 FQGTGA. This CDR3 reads CANSLNLAGNNEQFF. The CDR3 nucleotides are TGCGCCAACAGCTTAAATCTGGCGGGAAACAATGAGCAGTTCTTC.

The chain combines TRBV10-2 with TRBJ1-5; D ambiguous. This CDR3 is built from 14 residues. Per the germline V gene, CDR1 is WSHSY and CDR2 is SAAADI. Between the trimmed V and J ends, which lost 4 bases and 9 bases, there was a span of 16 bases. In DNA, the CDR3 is TGCGCCAGCAGTGGGCGTAAGGCCCGGTGGCCCCAGCATTTT. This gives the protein CASSGRKARWPQHF.